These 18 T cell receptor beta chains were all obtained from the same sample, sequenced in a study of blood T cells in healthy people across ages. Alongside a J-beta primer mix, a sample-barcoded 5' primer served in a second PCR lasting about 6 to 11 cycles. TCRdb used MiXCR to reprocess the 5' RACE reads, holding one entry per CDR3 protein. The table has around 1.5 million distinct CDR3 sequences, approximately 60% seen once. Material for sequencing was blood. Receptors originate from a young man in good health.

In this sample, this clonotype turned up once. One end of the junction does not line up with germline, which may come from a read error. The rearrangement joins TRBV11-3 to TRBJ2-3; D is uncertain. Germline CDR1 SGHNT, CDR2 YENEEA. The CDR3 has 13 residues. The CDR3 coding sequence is TGTGCCAGCAGCTTAGATCTGGCAGATAAGCAGTATTTT. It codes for CASSLDLADKQYF.

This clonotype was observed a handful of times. For the CDR3, the DNA is TGTGCCAGCAGCTTAGACAGCAACCAAGAGACCCAGTACTTC. It encodes CASSLDSNQETQYF. V usage is TRBV7-2 and J usage is TRBJ2-5; D is unclear. Deletions cut 1 base from V and 0 bases from J, with 6 bases between. Germline V CDR1 and CDR2: SGHTA, FQGNSA. This CDR3 is built from 14 residues.

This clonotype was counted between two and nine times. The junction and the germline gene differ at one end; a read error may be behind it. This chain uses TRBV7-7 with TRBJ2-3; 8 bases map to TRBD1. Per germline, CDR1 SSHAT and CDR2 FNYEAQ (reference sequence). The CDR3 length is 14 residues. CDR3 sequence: CASSPQGEEDTQYF. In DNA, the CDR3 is TGTGCTAGCAGTCCACAGGGGGAGGAAGATACGCAGTATTTT.

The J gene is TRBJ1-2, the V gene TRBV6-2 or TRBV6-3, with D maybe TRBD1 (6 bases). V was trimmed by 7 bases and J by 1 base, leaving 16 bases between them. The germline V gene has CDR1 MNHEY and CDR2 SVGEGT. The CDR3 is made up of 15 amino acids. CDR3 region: CASTPTGGINYGYTF. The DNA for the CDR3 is TGTGCCAGCACCCCGACAGGAGGCATTAACTATGGCTACACCTTC.

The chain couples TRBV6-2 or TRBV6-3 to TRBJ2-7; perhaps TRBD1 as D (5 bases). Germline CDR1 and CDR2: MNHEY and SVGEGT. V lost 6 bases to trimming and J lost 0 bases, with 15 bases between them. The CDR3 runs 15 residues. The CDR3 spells CASRLPARDSYEQYF. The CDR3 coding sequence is TGTGCCAGCAGGCTCCCAGCCAGGGACTCCTACGAGCAGTACTTC.

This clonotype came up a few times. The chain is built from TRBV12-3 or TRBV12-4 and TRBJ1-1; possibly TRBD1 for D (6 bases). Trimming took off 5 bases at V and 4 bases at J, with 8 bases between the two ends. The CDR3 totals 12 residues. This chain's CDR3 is CASSAGATEAFF. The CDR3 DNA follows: TGTGCCAGCAGTGCAGGGGCCACTGAAGCTTTCTTT.

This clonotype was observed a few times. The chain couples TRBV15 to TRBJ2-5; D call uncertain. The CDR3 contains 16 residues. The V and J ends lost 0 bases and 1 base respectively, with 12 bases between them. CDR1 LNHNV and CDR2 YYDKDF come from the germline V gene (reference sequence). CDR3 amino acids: CATSRDMFRAQETQYF. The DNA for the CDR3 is TGTGCCACCAGCAGAGATATGTTTCGAGCCCAAGAGACCCAGTACTTC.

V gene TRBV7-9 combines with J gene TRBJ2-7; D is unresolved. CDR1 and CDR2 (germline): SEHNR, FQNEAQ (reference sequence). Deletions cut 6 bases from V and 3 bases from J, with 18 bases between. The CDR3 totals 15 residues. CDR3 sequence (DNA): TGTGCCAGCAGTCTTCCCCTAACTCTAAACTACGAGCAGTACTTC. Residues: CASSLPLTLNYEQYF.

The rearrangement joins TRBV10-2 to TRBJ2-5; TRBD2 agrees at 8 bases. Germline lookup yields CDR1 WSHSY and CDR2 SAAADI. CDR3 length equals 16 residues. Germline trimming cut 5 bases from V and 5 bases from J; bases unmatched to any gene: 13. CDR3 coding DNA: TGCGCCAGCAGTATCGAGGGCCTAGCGGGTGGGGAGACCCAGTACTTC. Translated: CASSIEGLAGGETQYF.

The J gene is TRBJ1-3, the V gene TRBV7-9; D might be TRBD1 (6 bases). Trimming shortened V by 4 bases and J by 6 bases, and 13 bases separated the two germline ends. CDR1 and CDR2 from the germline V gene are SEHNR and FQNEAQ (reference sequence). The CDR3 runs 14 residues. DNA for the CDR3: TGTGCCAGCAGCTCTAACAGGGAATCAAACACCATATATTTT. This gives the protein CASSSNRESNTIYF.

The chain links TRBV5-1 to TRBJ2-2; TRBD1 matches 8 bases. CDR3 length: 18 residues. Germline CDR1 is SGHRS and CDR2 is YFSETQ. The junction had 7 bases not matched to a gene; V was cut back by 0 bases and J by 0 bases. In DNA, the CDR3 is TGCGCCAGCAGCTTGGAAGGACAGGGTATAGCGAACACCGGGGAGCTGTTTTTT. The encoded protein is CASSLEGQGIANTGELFF. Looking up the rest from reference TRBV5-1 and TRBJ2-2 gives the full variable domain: KAGVTQTPRYLIKTRGQQVTLSCSPISGHRSVSWYQQTPGQGLQFLFEYFSETQRNKGNFPGRFSGRQFSNSRSEMNVSTLELGDSALYLCASSLEGQGIANTGELFFGEGSRLTVL.

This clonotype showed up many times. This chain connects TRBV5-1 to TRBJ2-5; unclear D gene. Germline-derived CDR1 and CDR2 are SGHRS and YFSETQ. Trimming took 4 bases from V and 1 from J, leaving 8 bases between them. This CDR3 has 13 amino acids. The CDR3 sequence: CASSRWAQETQYF. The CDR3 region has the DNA TGCGCCAGCAGCCGATGGGCCCAAGAGACCCAGTACTTC.

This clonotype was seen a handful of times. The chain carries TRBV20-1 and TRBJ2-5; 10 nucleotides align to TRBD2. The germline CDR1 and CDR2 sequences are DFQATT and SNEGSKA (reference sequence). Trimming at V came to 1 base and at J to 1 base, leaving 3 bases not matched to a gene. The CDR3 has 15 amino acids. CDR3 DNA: TGCAGTGCTAGAGGACTAGCGGGCCTCCAAGAGACCCAGTACTTC. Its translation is CSARGLAGLQETQYF.

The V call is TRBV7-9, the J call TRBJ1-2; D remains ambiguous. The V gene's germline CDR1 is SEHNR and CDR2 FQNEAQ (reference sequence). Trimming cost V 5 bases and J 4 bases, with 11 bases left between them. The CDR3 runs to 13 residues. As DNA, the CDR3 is TGTGCCAGCAGCGATGGGTCTTTCTATGGCTACACCTTC. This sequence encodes CASSDGSFYGYTF.

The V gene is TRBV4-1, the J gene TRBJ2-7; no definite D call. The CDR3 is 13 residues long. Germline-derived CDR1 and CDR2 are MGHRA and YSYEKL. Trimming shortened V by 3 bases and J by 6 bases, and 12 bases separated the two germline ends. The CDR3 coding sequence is TGCGCCAGCAGCCAGGAAAGCTACAGCGAGCAGTACTTC. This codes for CASSQESYSEQYF.

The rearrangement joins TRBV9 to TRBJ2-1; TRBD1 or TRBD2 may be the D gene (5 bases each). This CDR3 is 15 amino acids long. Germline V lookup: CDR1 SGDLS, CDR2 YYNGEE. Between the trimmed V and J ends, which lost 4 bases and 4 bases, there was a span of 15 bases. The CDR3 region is CASSSGTKGYNEQFF. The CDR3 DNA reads TGTGCCAGCAGCTCCGGGACCAAGGGGTACAATGAGCAGTTCTTC.

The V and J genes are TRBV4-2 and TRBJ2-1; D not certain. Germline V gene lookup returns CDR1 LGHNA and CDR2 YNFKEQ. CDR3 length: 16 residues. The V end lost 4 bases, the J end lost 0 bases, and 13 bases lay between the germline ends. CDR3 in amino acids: CASSPTGRFSYNEQFF. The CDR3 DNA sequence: TGTGCCAGCAGCCCTACCGGGCGGTTCTCCTACAATGAGCAGTTCTTC.

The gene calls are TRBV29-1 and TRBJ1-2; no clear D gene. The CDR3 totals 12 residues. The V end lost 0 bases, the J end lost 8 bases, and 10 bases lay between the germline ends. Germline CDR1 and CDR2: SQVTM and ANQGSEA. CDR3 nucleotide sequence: TGCAGCGTTGAAGAAGGGCTCAGAGGCTACACCTTC. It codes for CSVEEGLRGYTF.